What follows is one T cell receptor (beta chain) and its context. In the original workflow: Scientists estimated how many nucleated cells there were by amplifying reference gene primers. Some clones are missing from TCRdb's copy, which holds only in-frame ones; the method was immunoSEQ multiplex PCR. The V and J calls and clone size come from that table; D and trimming were worked out from the DNA. This table holds tens of thousands of clones, 80% to 90% found once. Trimming left V 7 bases short and J 11 bases short, with 15 bases between. CDR3 size: 12 residues. Germline loops: CDR1 LGHNT, CDR2 FRNRAP. This record belongs to a study of blood T cell repertoires in COVID-19. Study-level information: Sites in the United States, Italy and Spain provided acute and convalescent COVID-19 samples. From T cells, B-cell-depleted T cells, or PBMCs came the material, which was cDNA or gDNA.

The sequencing input was peripheral blood. The TCR originated in a middle-aged man with acute or convalescent COVID-19. The chain joins TRBV12-5 to TRBJ1-5; D possibly corresponds to TRBD1 (5 bases). The CDR3: CASATERGSQHF. The DNA of the CDR3 is TGTGCTAGTGCCACGGAACGGGGGTCCCAGCATTTT.